This paragraph covers one TCR beta chain sequence. V was shortened by 1 base and J by 3 bases, with 6 bases between the two germline ends. Germline CDR1 SEHNR, CDR2 FQNEAQ (reference sequence). This CDR3 has 14 amino acids. These data come from a study of CD8 T cells in Susac syndrome. Study-level information: Blood was drawn from Susac syndrome patients while they were therapy-naive, on corticosteroids, or on intravenous immunoglobulin alone.

Reverse transcription of roughly 0.45 to 1 ug RNA was carried out with random hexamers. TCRdb reprocessed the immunoSEQ multiplex PCR reads via MiXCR and lists one record per CDR3 protein. The table lists some 77,000 distinct CDR3 sequences, 90% to 95% of them singletons. The rearrangement uses TRBV7-9 and TRBJ1-4; D uncertain. This receptor was identified in a human donor with Susac syndrome. The sample was CD4+ T cells from PBMCs. The CDR3 region has the DNA TGTGCCAGCAGCTTAGTCGGGGCTAATGAAAAACTGTTTTTT. Residues: CASSLVGANEKLFF. The whole variable domain, remainder taken from reference TRBV7-9 and TRBJ1-4, is DTGVSQNPRHKITKRGQNVTFRCDPISEHNRLYWYRQTLGQGPEFLTYFQNEAQLEKSRLLSDRFSAERPKGSFSTLEIQRTEQGDSAMYLCASSLVGANEKLFFGSGTQLSVL.